Listed below are T cell receptor beta chains from one sample, sequenced in a study of metastatic and nonmetastatic thyroid tumors. TCRdb re-clonotyped the PCR reads via MiXCR. The sample lists tens of thousands of clones, about a third seen once, with approximately 29% in the top ten. Sample: tumor tissue. The source is a female donor with papillary thyroid cancer or a benign thyroid nodule (not recorded which). Some clones in this sample may be carry-over from other donors' samples. CDR3s include the opening cysteine and the closing phenylalanine or tryptophan. Fields, in order: V gene, J gene, D gene, clone size, CDR3 protein, CDR3 DNA. D genes are given only for firm matches. Size tells how often a clone was seen (once, few, many) or the class of an expanded clone, and some rows leave it out.

TRBV12-3/TRBV12-4,TRBJ1-2,.,few,CASSPRGFGYGYTF,TGTGCCAGCAGTCCCAGGGGCTTTGGGTATGGCTACACCTTC
TRBV11-2,TRBJ2-1,TRBD1,.,CASSLVDRGIYNEQFF,TGTGCCAGCAGCTTGGTGGACAGGGGGATCTACAATGAGCAGTTCTTC
TRBV9,TRBJ1-2,.,.,CASSPQGYAYGYTF,TGTGCCAGCAGCCCACAAGGTTATGCCTATGGCTACACCTTC
TRBV5-1,TRBJ2-6,.,.,CASSLIGARSGANVLTF,TGCGCCAGCAGCTTGATAGGGGCGAGATCTGGGGCCAACGTCCTGACTTTC
TRBV2,TRBJ2-7,TRBD1,few,CASSSDRVSYEQYF,TGTGCCAGCAGCTCGGACAGGGTCTCCTACGAGCAGTACTTC
TRBV6-5,TRBJ2-3,.,few,CASSSPRRRGTDTQYF,TGTGCCAGCAGTTCTCCTCGTCGTAGGGGGACAGATACGCAGTATTTT
TRBV6-1,TRBJ2-1,TRBD2,few,CASRDSGGIYNEQFF,TGTGCCAGCAGAGATAGCGGGGGGATCTACAATGAGCAGTTCTTC
TRBV7-9,TRBJ1-1,.,.,CASSLGWQGGTEAFF,TGTGCCAGCAGCTTAGGTTGGCAGGGTGGGACTGAAGCTTTCTTT
TRBV6-1,TRBJ2-1,TRBD1,few,CASSENTGDYNEQFF,TGTGCCAGCAGCGAGAATACAGGGGACTACAATGAGCAGTTCTTC
TRBV27,TRBJ2-7,TRBD2,few,CASRGGSYEQYF,TGTGCATCACGGGGGGGATCCTACGAGCAGTACTTC
TRBV19,TRBJ1-3,TRBD1,few,CASSRGQSGNTIYF,TGTGCCAGTAGTAGGGGACAGTCTGGAAACACCATATATTTT
TRBV7-9,TRBJ1-2,.,few,CASSLSYGYTF,TGTGCCAGCAGCCTCTCTTATGGCTACACCTTC
TRBV5-4,TRBJ2-7,.,.,CASSFGALGGEQYF,TGTGCCAGCAGCTTCGGGGCGCTGGGGGGCGAGCAGTACTTC
TRBV27,TRBJ1-5,.,many,CASSLSARNSNQPQHF,TGTGCCAGCAGTTTATCGGCGAGAAATAGCAATCAGCCCCAGCATTTT
TRBV6-1,TRBJ1-3,.,.,CASSGSSSGNTIYF,TGTGCCAGCAGTGGATCGAGCTCTGGAAACACCATATATTTT
TRBV27,TRBJ2-7,.,.,CASKTGKPPYEQYF,TGTGCCAGCAAAACAGGAAAACCGCCCTACGAGCAGTACTTC
TRBV12-3/TRBV12-4,TRBJ2-1,TRBD2,few,CASSSGGRDEQFF,TGTGCCAGCAGTTCGGGAGGGCGGGATGAGCAGTTCTTC
TRBV28,TRBJ1-1,.,few,CASSSRGIMNTEAFF,TGTGCCAGCAGTTCTCGTGGGATAATGAACACTGAAGCTTTCTTT
TRBV6-2/TRBV6-3,TRBJ2-3,.,.,CASSYLRKTSTDTQYF,TGTGCCAGCAGCTACCTACGGAAAACTAGCACAGATACGCAGTATTTT
TRBV2,TRBJ1-2,TRBD1,few,CASRRRDRAYGYTF,TGTGCCAGCAGGCGCCGGGACAGGGCCTATGGCTACACCTTC
TRBV6-1,TRBJ2-5,TRBD2,.,CASSEYSGGETQYF,TGTGCCAGCAGTGAGTACAGCGGGGGGGAGACCCAGTACTTC
TRBV12-3/TRBV12-4,TRBJ1-2,.,few,CASSLRKGPSKFYGYTF,TGTGCCAGCAGTTTGAGAAAAGGACCCAGTAAGTTCTATGGCTACACCTTC
TRBV5-6,TRBJ2-1,.,.,CASSLGGIYNEQFF,TGTGCCAGCAGCTTGGGGGGAATCTACAATGAGCAGTTCTTC
TRBV5-1,TRBJ1-2,.,.,CASSLDGDYGYTF,TGCGCCAGCAGCTTGGATGGGGACTATGGCTACACCTTC
TRBV2,TRBJ2-7,TRBD1,once,CASTVQGTVGSSEQYF,TGTGCCAGCACGGTACAGGGGACAGTCGGGTCGAGCGAGCAGTACTTC
TRBV27,TRBJ1-2,TRBD1,few,CATGGWTGENYGYTF,TGTGCCACTGGAGGATGGACAGGGGAAAACTATGGCTACACCTTC
TRBV28,TRBJ2-7,TRBD2,few,CASSSGTSYEQYF,TGTGCCAGCAGTTCCGGGACTAGCTACGAGCAGTACTTC
TRBV15,TRBJ1-6,.,few,CATSRSGGSPLHF,TGTGCCACCAGCAGGTCGGGGGGTTCACCCCTCCACTTT
TRBV9,TRBJ2-5,.,.,CASSPRGRRQTQYF,TGTGCCAGCAGCCCCCGAGGTAGACGACAGACCCAGTACTTC
TRBV20-1,TRBJ1-4,.,.,CSAWGAEKLFF,TGCAGTGCTTGGGGGGCCGAAAAACTGTTTTTT
TRBV12-3/TRBV12-4,TRBJ1-1,.,.,CASMEGSNTEAFF,TGTGCCAGCATGGAGGGATCGAACACTGAAGCTTTCTTT
TRBV19,TRBJ1-5,.,few,CASSIVGQPQHF,TGTGCCAGTAGTATAGTGGGGCAGCCCCAGCATTTT
TRBV6-1,TRBJ2-3,.,few,CASTRQGTDTQYF,TGTGCCAGCACTCGCCAGGGTACAGATACGCAGTATTTT
TRBV6-1,TRBJ2-2,TRBD1,.,CASSEGTGGAWELFF,TGTGCCAGCAGTGAGGGGACAGGGGGGGCCTGGGAGCTGTTTTTT
TRBV6-1,TRBJ1-5,.,few,CASMGPLKYNQPQHF,TGTGCCAGCATGGGTCCCCTCAAGTACAATCAGCCCCAGCATTTT
TRBV6-1,TRBJ2-5,TRBD2,few,CASSPAVAGGRGVETQYF,TGTGCCAGCAGTCCCGCAGTGGCGGGGGGCCGCGGCGTAGAGACCCAGTACTTC
TRBV5-6,TRBJ2-5,.,.,CASSILQGHQETQYF,TGTGCCAGCAGCATACTACAGGGTCACCAAGAGACCCAGTACTTC
TRBV7-3,TRBJ2-6,.,.,CASSLGNPGGANVLTF,TGTGCCAGCAGCTTGGGGAACCCCGGAGGGGCCAACGTCCTGACTTTC
TRBV11-1,TRBJ1-1,TRBD1,.,CARRTGGHMATEAFF,TGTGCCCGGAGGACAGGGGGCCATATGGCCACTGAAGCTTTCTTT
TRBV5-5,TRBJ2-1,.,.,CASSSTKPGNEQFF,TGTGCCAGCAGCTCGACCAAGCCGGGCAATGAGCAGTTCTTC
TRBV20-1,TRBJ2-2,TRBD2,.,CSARGTSQSGELFF,TGCAGTGCGAGGGGGACTAGCCAGTCCGGGGAGCTGTTTTTT
TRBV28,TRBJ2-7,TRBD1,.,CASTGQGLMYF,TGTGCCAGCACCGGACAGGGCCTCATGTACTTC
TRBV11-2,TRBJ2-3,.,.,CASSFAGVLDTQYF,TGTGCCAGCAGCTTTGCCGGGGTACTGGATACGCAGTATTTT
TRBV6-1,TRBJ2-2,TRBD1,many,CASSDQGVAETGELFF,TGTGCCAGCAGTGACCAGGGGGTAGCAGAAACCGGGGAGCTGTTTTTT
TRBV6-2/TRBV6-3,TRBJ2-1,TRBD2,few,CASSQTSGGYNEQFF,TGTGCCAGCAGTCAGACTAGCGGAGGATACAATGAGCAGTTCTTC
TRBV2,TRBJ2-6,TRBD1,.,CASSQLTGAGANVLTF,TGTGCCAGCAGTCAACTAACAGGGGCTGGGGCCAACGTCCTGACTTTC
TRBV11-2,TRBJ1-4,TRBD1,.,CASSLGDRDNEKLFF,TGTGCCAGCAGCTTAGGGGACAGGGACAATGAAAAACTGTTTTTT
TRBV7-9,TRBJ2-7,TRBD1,.,CASSPTTGAHEQYF,TGTGCCAGCAGCCCTACGACAGGGGCCCACGAGCAGTACTTC